This T cell receptor beta chain came from a study of human T cells and chemical hapten exposure. This clonotype was seen at least ten times. V gave up 0 bases and J gave up 5 bases, with 8 bases separating them. The CDR3 length is 14 residues. Germline V gene lookup returns CDR1 LGHNA and CDR2 YNFKEQ. Time point given: patch test 2, 6 weeks after DPC sensitization. Treatment given: therapeutic diphenylcyclopropenone sensitization with weekly scalp DPC. TCRdb re-called the RACE reads with MiXCR, one entry per CDR3 protein. The data show about 80,000 distinct CDR3 sequences, 10% to 13% seen once. This TCR came from a woman in her twenties or thirties with alopecia areata. Some clones in this sample may be carry-over from other donors' samples. The chain has TRBV4-2 and TRBJ1-5, with D possibly matching TRBD1 (5 bases). Source: whole blood, taken in connection with sensitization to the hapten diphenylcyclopropenone (DPC). CDR3 sequence reads: CASSQDPGDQPQHF. The CDR3 DNA sequence: TGTGCCAGCAGCCAAGATCCGGGGGATCAGCCCCAGCATTTT.